The rows below give T cell receptor beta chains drawn from one sample of a study of beta chain features in type 1 diabetes. Measured with immunoSEQ multiplex PCR; TCRdb has only the in-frame clones, and not every one. The data hold around 450,000 clones, with roughly 11% observed a single time. The sequenced sample consisted of naive CD4+ T cells from blood. Receptors were obtained from a young woman in good health. CDR3s include the opening cysteine and the closing phenylalanine or tryptophan. D genes are given only for firm matches. For some rows the clone size is stated as once, few or many, or as a class when expanded; others skip it.

D gene: -
clone size: few
V gene: TRBV5-1
J gene: TRBJ1-2
CDR3 DNA: TGCGCCAGCAGCTTGGAGGGAAACTATGGCTACACCTTC
CDR3 protein: CASSLEGNYGYTF

D gene: TRBD1
clone size: -
V gene: TRBV7-8
J gene: TRBJ1-5
CDR3 DNA: TGTGCCAGCAGCCCTCAGGGGGCAGGCAATCAGCCCCAGCATTTT
CDR3 protein: CASSPQGAGNQPQHF

D gene: TRBD2
clone size: -
V gene: TRBV9
J gene: TRBJ2-5
CDR3 DNA: TGTGCCAGCAGCGCGACTAGCGGGGAAGAGACCCAGTACTTC
CDR3 protein: CASSATSGEETQYF

D gene: -
clone size: few
V gene: TRBV11-1
J gene: TRBJ2-1
CDR3 DNA: TGTGCCAGCAGCCCTGGAACCTACAATGAGCAGTTCTTC
CDR3 protein: CASSPGTYNEQFF

D gene: TRBD1
clone size: -
V gene: TRBV2
J gene: TRBJ2-3
CDR3 DNA: TGTGCCACCATCCCAGGGGGTGGAGATACGCAGTATTTT
CDR3 protein: CATIPGGGDTQYF

D gene: -
clone size: -
V gene: TRBV14
J gene: TRBJ2-5
CDR3 DNA: TGTGCCAGCAGCCCGAGGTCTTTACAAGAGACCCAGTACTTC
CDR3 protein: CASSPRSLQETQYF

D gene: TRBD1
clone size: few
V gene: TRBV7-2
J gene: TRBJ2-1
CDR3 DNA: TGTGCCAGCAGCTCCGACAGGGGTTCCTACAATGAGCAGTTCTTC
CDR3 protein: CASSSDRGSYNEQFF

D gene: -
clone size: -
V gene: TRBV7-9
J gene: TRBJ2-1
CDR3 DNA: TGTGCCAGCAGCTTAGGGATGCCGGGTCAGCAGTTCTTC
CDR3 protein: CASSLGMPGQQFF

D gene: -
clone size: -
V gene: TRBV27
J gene: TRBJ2-3
CDR3 DNA: TGTGCCAGCAGTGAGGGGGAGGGGGCAGGTACGCAGTATTTT
CDR3 protein: CASSEGEGAGTQYF

D gene: -
clone size: few
V gene: TRBV28
J gene: TRBJ1-6
CDR3 DNA: TGTGCCAGCAGTTTTAGGAATTCACCCCTCCACTTT
CDR3 protein: CASSFRNSPLHF

D gene: -
clone size: -
V gene: TRBV15
J gene: TRBJ2-3
CDR3 DNA: TGTGCCACCAAGAGGGGTTCCACAGATACGCAGTATTTT
CDR3 protein: CATKRGSTDTQYF

D gene: -
clone size: few
V gene: TRBV5-6
J gene: TRBJ1-2
CDR3 DNA: TGTGCCAGCAGCTTTATTGAACAGCCGGGCTACACCTTC
CDR3 protein: CASSFIEQPGYTF

D gene: -
clone size: -
V gene: TRBV16
J gene: TRBJ1-5
CDR3 DNA: TGTGCCAGCAGCCAAGGTAGCAATCAGCCCCAGCATTTT
CDR3 protein: CASSQGSNQPQHF

D gene: TRBD1
clone size: -
V gene: TRBV6-1
J gene: TRBJ1-5
CDR3 DNA: TGTGCCAGCAGGAAGACAGGGAGTGAAGATCAGCCCCAGCATTTT
CDR3 protein: CASRKTGSEDQPQHF

D gene: -
clone size: -
V gene: TRBV6-5
J gene: TRBJ2-1
CDR3 DNA: TGTGCCAGCAGTTACAGGCAGTACAATGAGCAGTTCTTC
CDR3 protein: CASSYRQYNEQFF

D gene: TRBD1
clone size: few
V gene: TRBV27
J gene: TRBJ1-6
CDR3 DNA: TGTGCCAGCAGAGCAGGGGGCCGTCCCCTCCATTCACCCCTCCACTTT
CDR3 protein: CASRAGGRPLHSPLHF

D gene: -
clone size: -
V gene: TRBV9
J gene: TRBJ1-2
CDR3 DNA: TGTGCCAGCAGCGTAGTCGGATTTGGCTACACCTTC
CDR3 protein: CASSVVGFGYTF

D gene: TRBD2
clone size: few
V gene: TRBV9
J gene: TRBJ2-3
CDR3 DNA: TGTGCCAGCAGCGTAGACCCTAGCGGGAGTACAGATACGCAGTATTTT
CDR3 protein: CASSVDPSGSTDTQYF

D gene: -
clone size: -
V gene: TRBV7-8
J gene: TRBJ2-2
CDR3 DNA: TGTGCCAGCAGGGATTCGTTGGTACCCGGGGAGCTGTTTTTT
CDR3 protein: CASRDSLVPGELFF

D gene: -
clone size: -
V gene: TRBV27
J gene: TRBJ2-1
CDR3 DNA: TGTGCCAGCAGTTTTGGCGGCGTCCCTTACAATGAGCAGTTCTTC
CDR3 protein: CASSFGGVPYNEQFF

D gene: -
clone size: -
V gene: TRBV2
J gene: TRBJ2-5
CDR3 DNA: TGTGCCAGCAGTGGAGGGCGAGGGGAGACCCAGTACTTC
CDR3 protein: CASSGGRGETQYF

D gene: -
clone size: -
V gene: TRBV30
J gene: TRBJ1-5
CDR3 DNA: TGTGCCTGGAGTAGACAGTACGATCAGCCCCAGCATTTT
CDR3 protein: CAWSRQYDQPQHF

D gene: -
clone size: few
V gene: TRBV27
J gene: TRBJ2-5
CDR3 DNA: TGTGCCAGCAGTCCCCGAGACTACCTCGGTGAGACCCAGTACTTC
CDR3 protein: CASSPRDYLGETQYF

D gene: -
clone size: few
V gene: TRBV30
J gene: TRBJ1-1
CDR3 DNA: TGTGCCTGGAGTGTGAGGCGGAACACTGAAGCTTTCTTT
CDR3 protein: CAWSVRRNTEAFF

D gene: -
clone size: -
V gene: TRBV5-6
J gene: TRBJ2-4
CDR3 DNA: TGTGCCAGCAGCCTTGGGGGACTAGCCAAAAACATTCAGTACTTC
CDR3 protein: CASSLGGLAKNIQYF

D gene: -
clone size: few
V gene: TRBV18
J gene: TRBJ2-3
CDR3 DNA: TGTGCCAGCTCACCAGTAGAAACAGGCCTTACGCAGTATTTT
CDR3 protein: CASSPVETGLTQYF

D gene: -
clone size: -
V gene: TRBV30
J gene: TRBJ1-1
CDR3 DNA: TGTGCCTGGAGTCTACACTTGAACACTGAAGCTTTCTTT
CDR3 protein: CAWSLHLNTEAFF

D gene: TRBD1
clone size: few
V gene: TRBV7-9
J gene: TRBJ1-1
CDR3 DNA: TGTGCCAGCAGTTCGGGACAGGGGACTGAAGCTTTCTTT
CDR3 protein: CASSSGQGTEAFF

D gene: -
clone size: -
V gene: TRBV9
J gene: TRBJ1-1
CDR3 DNA: TGTGCCAGCAGCGTAGGCTCGGGTAGGGGTAGGAACACTGAAGCTTTCTTT
CDR3 protein: CASSVGSGRGRNTEAFF

D gene: TRBD1
clone size: -
V gene: TRBV27
J gene: TRBJ1-2
CDR3 DNA: TGTGCCAGCAGTCAGGGGGGGCTTGTAAATGGCTACACCTTC
CDR3 protein: CASSQGGLVNGYTF

D gene: TRBD2
clone size: few
V gene: TRBV27
J gene: TRBJ2-1
CDR3 DNA: TGTGCCAGCAGTAGGACGGGACTAGCGGCCTACAATGAGCAGTTCTTC
CDR3 protein: CASSRTGLAAYNEQFF

D gene: -
clone size: few
V gene: TRBV7-9
J gene: TRBJ1-1
CDR3 DNA: TGTGCCAGCACCCCGACCGGGGGGTTAACTGAAGCTTTCTTT
CDR3 protein: CASTPTGGLTEAFF

D gene: -
clone size: few
V gene: TRBV9
J gene: TRBJ2-2
CDR3 DNA: TGTGCCAGCAGCGTAGACGGACGGAACACCGGGGAGCTGTTTTTT
CDR3 protein: CASSVDGRNTGELFF

D gene: -
clone size: few
V gene: TRBV7-9
J gene: TRBJ2-3
CDR3 DNA: TGTGCCAGCAGCGTGCCGGGTTACCCCACAGATACGCAGTATTTT
CDR3 protein: CASSVPGYPTDTQYF

D gene: TRBD1
clone size: -
V gene: TRBV19
J gene: TRBJ2-3
CDR3 DNA: TGTGCCAGTAGTTATGACAGGGGCAGAGATACGCAGTATTTT
CDR3 protein: CASSYDRGRDTQYF

D gene: TRBD2
clone size: -
V gene: TRBV6-5
J gene: TRBJ2-5
CDR3 DNA: TGTGCCAGCAGTTACCGAAGCGGGGGCATGGAGACCCAGTACTTC
CDR3 protein: CASSYRSGGMETQYF

D gene: TRBD1
clone size: -
V gene: TRBV7-2
J gene: TRBJ1-2
CDR3 DNA: TGTGCCAGCAGACAAGGACAGGGAGAAGGCTACACCTTC
CDR3 protein: CASRQGQGEGYTF

D gene: -
clone size: -
V gene: TRBV7-3
J gene: TRBJ2-1
CDR3 DNA: TGTGCCAGCAGCCCCCGGGGCGGGATCAACAATGAGCAGTTCTTC
CDR3 protein: CASSPRGGINNEQFF

D gene: -
clone size: few
V gene: TRBV7-2
J gene: TRBJ2-3
CDR3 DNA: TGTGCCAGCAGCTACGCCGGACCCGTGAACACAGATACGCAGTATTTT
CDR3 protein: CASSYAGPVNTDTQYF

D gene: TRBD2
clone size: -
V gene: TRBV7-2
J gene: TRBJ2-5
CDR3 DNA: TGTGCCAGCAGCTTTCGACTAGCGGGAGGCGGGGAGACCCAGTACTTC
CDR3 protein: CASSFRLAGGGETQYF

D gene: -
clone size: few
V gene: TRBV2
J gene: TRBJ2-5
CDR3 DNA: TGTGCCAGCAGTGAATCCCGCCCACAAGAAACCCAGTACTTC
CDR3 protein: CASSESRPQETQYF

D gene: -
clone size: -
V gene: TRBV4-1
J gene: TRBJ2-3
CDR3 DNA: TGCGCCAGCAGCCAAGGGAACGGGAGAGGGACAGATACGCAGTATTTT
CDR3 protein: CASSQGNGRGTDTQYF

D gene: -
clone size: -
V gene: TRBV20-1
J gene: TRBJ2-4
CDR3 DNA: TGCAGTGCTTTTCTCAGGGATAAGAGTTTCTTC
CDR3 protein: CSAFLRDKSFF

D gene: -
clone size: few
V gene: TRBV5-1
J gene: TRBJ2-2
CDR3 DNA: TGCGCCAGCAGTAAAGGTGGAAACAGCGGCACCGGGGAGCTGTTTTTT
CDR3 protein: CASSKGGNSGTGELFF

D gene: -
clone size: -
V gene: TRBV5-1
J gene: TRBJ2-5
CDR3 DNA: TGCGCCAGCAGCTTGGGTGCCCTTGGGGAGACCCAGTACTTC
CDR3 protein: CASSLGALGETQYF

D gene: -
clone size: few
V gene: TRBV27
J gene: TRBJ2-5
CDR3 DNA: TGTGCCAGCGGCCATGGGGGTCGGAAAGAGACCCAGTACTTC
CDR3 protein: CASGHGGRKETQYF

D gene: -
clone size: -
V gene: TRBV5-6
J gene: TRBJ2-3
CDR3 DNA: TGTGCCAGCAGGAGACATGTAACAGATACGCAGTATTTT
CDR3 protein: CASRRHVTDTQYF

D gene: -
clone size: -
V gene: TRBV5-6
J gene: TRBJ2-3
CDR3 DNA: TGTGCCAGCAGCCTTACAGATACGCAGTATTTT
CDR3 protein: CASSLTDTQYF

D gene: -
clone size: -
V gene: TRBV11-3
J gene: TRBJ1-2
CDR3 DNA: TGTGCCAGCAGCTTGGGAGGGGATGGCTACACCTTC
CDR3 protein: CASSLGGDGYTF

D gene: -
clone size: -
V gene: TRBV6-4
J gene: TRBJ2-1
CDR3 DNA: TGTGCCAGCAGCCGACAGGATAGCTCCTACAATGAGCAGTTCTTC
CDR3 protein: CASSRQDSSYNEQFF

D gene: -
clone size: few
V gene: TRBV5-1
J gene: TRBJ2-2
CDR3 DNA: TGCGCCAGCAGCTTGTTAGGCACCGGGGAGCTGTTTTTT
CDR3 protein: CASSLLGTGELFF

D gene: -
clone size: -
V gene: TRBV30
J gene: TRBJ1-3
CDR3 DNA: TGTGCCTGGAGTGACGGCCCGGGCACCATATATTTT
CDR3 protein: CAWSDGPGTIYF

D gene: -
clone size: few
V gene: TRBV27
J gene: TRBJ2-7
CDR3 DNA: TGTGCCAGCAGTTTATCCCTCGTGGGGCCCCCCTACGAGCAGTACTTC
CDR3 protein: CASSLSLVGPPYEQYF

D gene: TRBD1
clone size: -
V gene: TRBV7-9
J gene: TRBJ1-6
CDR3 DNA: TGTGCCAGCAGCTTAGCGCCGACAGGGCTGGGTTCACCCCTCCACTTT
CDR3 protein: CASSLAPTGLGSPLHF

D gene: -
clone size: -
V gene: TRBV10-3
J gene: TRBJ2-1
CDR3 DNA: TGTGCCATCAGTGAGTCATCAGGGTTTGGTTATGAGCAGTTCTTC
CDR3 protein: CAISESSGFGYEQFF

D gene: -
clone size: -
V gene: TRBV15
J gene: TRBJ1-2
CDR3 DNA: TGTGCCACCAGCAGGGACCGGGACCGCAACTATGGCTACACCTTC
CDR3 protein: CATSRDRDRNYGYTF

D gene: -
clone size: few
V gene: TRBV9
J gene: TRBJ2-3
CDR3 DNA: TGTGCCAGCAGCGCGCAGATACCCACAGATACGCAGTATTTT
CDR3 protein: CASSAQIPTDTQYF